Below are 23 T cell receptor beta chains sequenced from a single sample in a study of cytomegalovirus exposure and HLA in healthy donors. PCR was performed using 60 Vbeta and 13 Jbeta primers. Sequenced by immunoSEQ multiplex PCR; TCRdb stores in-frame clones only, minus some. The repertoire holds some 81,000 clones, 55% to 85% seen once, with around 10% in the top ten. The material sequenced was PBMCs. The receptor source for this set is a woman between 35 and 50 years old in good health and CMV-seropositive.

The V and J genes are TRBV10-1 and TRBJ2-2, with a possible D match to TRBD1 (5 bases). Trimming pared 5 bases from V and 7 bases from J, leaving 17 bases between. This CDR3 region has 15 residues. Germline V gives CDR1 WNHNN, CDR2 SYGVQD (reference sequence). CDR3 DNA: TGCGCCAGCAGTCCCGGACATTCTTTGGACGGGGAGCTGTTTTTT. This encodes CASSPGHSLDGELFF.

The chain combines TRBV30 with TRBJ1-4; D possibly corresponds to TRBD1 (6 bases). The germline gives CDR1 GTSNPN, CDR2 SVGIG (reference sequence). CDR3 size: 18 residues. Trimming shortened V by 4 bases and J by 10 bases, and 31 bases separated the two germline ends. CDR3 bases: TGTGCCTGGACCCGGGGGGGCACGATTCTAGGTCGGGAGGCAAAACTGTTTTTT. This gives the protein CAWTRGGTILGREAKLFF.

V gene TRBV2 combines with J gene TRBJ2-7, with a tentative D call TRBD2 (5 bases). CDR3 size: 13 residues. V was cut by 6 bases and J by 2 bases, with 11 bases left in between. Germline CDR1 and CDR2: SNHLY and FYNNEI. CDR3 nucleotides: TGTGCCAGCAGCACGGGAAGGACCTACGAGCAGTACTTC. Its translation is CASSTGRTYEQYF.

This clone was seen only once. The chain has TRBV5-8 and TRBJ1-2; D remains unclear. V gave up 0 bases and J gave up 2 bases, with 26 bases separating them. The CDR3 is 20 amino acids. Germline V gene sequence: CDR1 SGHTS, CDR2 YDEGEE. The CDR3: CASSLGIREGIVKGNYGYTF. The CDR3 nucleotides read TGTGCCAGCAGCTTGGGCATAAGGGAGGGTATCGTTAAAGGCAACTATGGCTACACCTTC.

The chain combines TRBV5-4 with TRBJ2-7; 8 bases line up with TRBD2. Unmatched junction bases numbered 10, after V lost 0 bases and J lost 5 bases. Per germline, CDR1 SGHNT and CDR2 YYREEE (reference sequence). The CDR3 consists of 16 residues. The CDR3 sequence: CASSLDRTSWSHEQYF. As DNA, the CDR3 is TGTGCCAGCAGCTTGGACCGGACTAGCTGGTCCCACGAGCAGTACTTC.

The gene calls are TRBV30 and TRBJ1-6; D might be TRBD1 (6 bases). Looked up from germline, CDR1 is GTSNPN and CDR2 is SVGIG (reference sequence). The germline V and J ends were trimmed by 4 bases and 9 bases, with 19 bases remaining between them. The CDR3 totals 15 residues. DNA for the CDR3: TGTGCCTGGAAGGGGGGGGCGACGTACAGTTCACCCCTCCACTTT. As protein: CAWKGGATYSSPLHF.

The chain is built from TRBV6-5 and TRBJ1-2; 7 nucleotides agree with TRBD1. The CDR3 is 12 amino acids. V lost 6 bases, J lost 4 bases, and 2 bases stayed unmatched. Looked up from germline, CDR1 is MNHEY and CDR2 is SVGAGI. The CDR3: CASRGQSYGYTF. CDR3 in DNA: TGTGCCAGCAGGGGACAGTCCTATGGCTACACCTTC.

This clone was recorded once. The chain carries TRBV5-5 and TRBJ2-3; 9 nucleotides align to TRBD2. Trimming removed 1 base from V and 2 bases from J; junction bases left unmatched: 8. This CDR3 comprises 17 residues. CDR1 is SGHKS, CDR2 YYEKEE, per germline (reference sequence). The CDR3 spells CASSLLLSGGSTDTQYF. CDR3 DNA sequence: TGTGCCAGCAGCTTGTTGCTAAGCGGGGGGTCCACAGATACGCAGTATTTT. The whole variable domain, remainder taken from reference TRBV5-5 and TRBJ2-3, is DAGVTQSPTHLIKTRGQQVTLRCSPISGHKSVSWYQQVLGQGPQFIFQYYEKEERGRGNFPDRFSARQFPNYSSELNVNALLLGDSALYLCASSLLLSGGSTDTQYFGPGTRLTVL.

This chain connects TRBV27 to TRBJ2-7, with 8 bases aligning to TRBD2. Germline values: CDR1 MNHEY, CDR2 SMNVEV (reference sequence). The CDR3 sequence is 13 residues long. V shed 6 bases, J shed 1 base, and the junction held 2 bases outside the gene matches. The DNA of the CDR3 is TGTGCCAGCAGCTTAGCGGGGTCCTACGAGCAGTACTTC. As protein: CASSLAGSYEQYF.

This clone was seen only a few times. The V call is TRBV7-9, the J call TRBJ1-1; 8 bases are shared with TRBD1. Looked up from germline, CDR1 is SEHNR and CDR2 is FQNEAQ (reference sequence). J gave up 1 base and V 5 bases, and 6 bases lay outside the gene matches. The CDR3 is 15 residues long. CDR3 nucleotide sequence: TGTGCCAGCAGCATATGGACAGGGCCGAACACTGAAGCTTTCTTT. Protein sequence: CASSIWTGPNTEAFF. Full variable domain (outside the CDR3, taken from reference TRBV7-9 and TRBJ1-1): DTGVSQNPRHKITKRGQNVTFRCDPISEHNRLYWYRQTLGQGPEFLTYFQNEAQLEKSRLLSDRFSAERPKGSFSTLEIQRTEQGDSAMYLCASSIWTGPNTEAFFGQGTRLTVV.

About this clone: An end of the junction does not agree with germline; a read error may underlie this. Written as DNA, the CDR3 is TGTGCCTGGAGTGTACTGAGGGGAGGAGAAAGACTGTTTTTT. This encodes CAWSVLRGGERLFF. The J gene is TRBJ1-4, the V gene TRBV30, with D perhaps TRBD1 (5 bases). This CDR3 is built from 14 residues. CDR1 and CDR2 from the germline V gene are GTSNPN and SVGIG (reference sequence).

This clone showed up just once. The rearrangement links TRBV6-1 to TRBJ1-2; D is unresolved. The CDR3 consists of 15 residues. With 0 bases removed from V and 8 bases from J, the gap between germline ends came to 16 bases. Germline V gene sequence: CDR1 MNHNS, CDR2 SASEGT. This chain's CDR3 is CASSEALGREAGYTF. CDR3 sequence (DNA): TGTGCCAGCAGTGAAGCACTGGGCCGGGAGGCCGGCTACACCTTC.

V gene TRBV27 combines with J gene TRBJ2-2; D may be TRBD2 (5 bases). V gave up 6 bases and J gave up 5 bases, with 13 bases separating them. Germline CDR1 and CDR2: MNHEY and SMNVEV (reference sequence). The CDR3 totals 14 residues. CDR3 coding DNA: TGTGCCAGCAGAGGACTCCGAACAACCGGGGAGCTGTTTTTT. It encodes CASRGLRTTGELFF.

This clone appeared a few times. This sequence joins TRBV6-1 and TRBJ1-4; TRBD1 aligns across 7 bases. CDR3 size: 16 residues. Trimming removed 3 bases from V and 4 bases from J; junction bases left unmatched: 8. Germline V gives CDR1 MNHNS, CDR2 SASEGT. The CDR3 loop is CASSEQRGRSNEKLFF. The CDR3 bases are TGTGCCAGCAGTGAGCAGAGGGGGCGGAGTAATGAAAAACTGTTTTTT.

This chain links TRBV7-8 with TRBJ1-1; possible D gene TRBD1, 5 bases. The germline V gene has CDR1 SGHVS and CDR2 FQNEAQ. V gave up 5 bases and J gave up 0 bases, with 13 bases separating them. This CDR3 has 15 residues. The CDR3 DNA follows: TGTGCCAGCAGCCCTATGGGGCCGGTGAACACTGAAGCTTTCTTT. It is translated as CASSPMGPVNTEAFF.

CDR3 bases: TGCGCCAGCAGCTTGTTGGCGGGAATGAATGAGCAGTTCTTC. It encodes CASSLLAGMNEQFF. The chain joins TRBV5-1 to TRBJ2-1; tentatively, D is TRBD2 (6 bases). V lost 1 base and J 7 bases, leaving 12 bases between the germline ends. The CDR3 is 14 amino acids. Germline V gene lookup returns CDR1 SGHRS and CDR2 YFSETQ.

This clone was counted between two and nine times. The chain links TRBV10-3 to TRBJ1-2; D uncertain. Germline V lookup: CDR1 ENHRY, CDR2 SYGVKD. Trimming stripped 2 bases from V and 4 bases from J, with 11 bases between. This CDR3 has 14 residues. CDR3 in DNA: TGTGCCATCAGTGAGAAAGGCCGGGGCTATGGCTACACCTTC. Translated: CAISEKGRGYGYTF.

The chain uses TRBV4-1 and TRBJ2-7; D is perhaps TRBD2 (6 bases). This CDR3 is 16 amino acids long. Germline CDR1 and CDR2: MGHRA and YSYEKL. Between the trimmed V and J ends, which lost 3 bases and 2 bases, there was a span of 17 bases. CDR3 sequence: CASSQGRLARAYEQYF. As DNA, the CDR3 is TGCGCCAGCAGCCAGGGGCGTCTAGCGAGAGCCTACGAGCAGTACTTC.

The genes are TRBV20-1 and TRBJ2-7; D might be TRBD1 (6 bases). The CDR3 is made up of 11 amino acids. Germline assignment: CDR1 DFQATT and CDR2 SNEGSKA (reference sequence). V shed 6 bases and J shed 7 bases, with 13 bases lying between them. Written as DNA, the CDR3 is TGCAGTGCCGCACAGGGACGGGAGCAGTACTTC. Translating it yields CSAAQGREQYF.

This CDR3 reads CASRNRGVLNTEAFF. DNA for the CDR3: TGTGCCAGCAGAAACAGGGGGGTCCTGAACACTGAAGCTTTCTTT. V is TRBV6-5 and J is TRBJ1-1; TRBD1 agrees at 8 bases. Germline lookup yields CDR1 MNHEY and CDR2 SVGAGI. There are 15 residues in the CDR3. With 6 bases clipped from V and 0 bases from J, the junction kept 6 bases outside the gene matches.

The chain links TRBV5-1 to TRBJ2-7; D is unresolved. Germline V gene lookup returns CDR1 SGHRS and CDR2 YFSETQ. This CDR3 comprises 13 residues. Trimming cost V 4 bases and J 6 bases, with 14 bases left between them. CDR3 sequence reads: CASSPGQASEQYF. CDR3 DNA sequence: TGCGCCAGCAGCCCTGGGCAAGCCTCCGAGCAGTACTTC.

The J gene is TRBJ1-2, the V gene TRBV5-4; D may be TRBD1 (5 bases). V gave up 4 bases and J gave up 8 bases, with 24 bases separating them. The length of the CDR3 is 16 residues. The germline V gene has CDR1 SGHNT and CDR2 YYREEE (reference sequence). CDR3 nucleotide sequence: TGTGCCAGCAGCGCACCTTCTTGGGGCACCCTCGGAGGCTACACCTTC. Protein: CASSAPSWGTLGGYTF.

This chain connects TRBV30 to TRBJ2-2; D remains ambiguous. The CDR3 is made up of 13 amino acids. Trimming removed 2 bases at V and 0 bases at J, with 4 bases between. Germline CDR1 reads GTSNPN; CDR2 reads SVGIG (reference sequence). The CDR3 coding sequence is TGTGCCTGGAGTTATACGAACACCGGGGAGCTGTTTTTT. Translating gives CAWSYTNTGELFF.